This passage covers 8 T cell receptor beta chains from one sample sequenced in a study of blood T cell repertoires in COVID-19 (TCRdb year 2020). Library generation was performed with the immunoSEQ multiplex PCR assay. The clones in this table, taken by TCRdb from immuneACCESS, are in-frame only. Not every clone is retained; where verified, under half of the shortfall comes from an unresolved V gene, and the cause of the rest is unknown. The table for this sample lists 45,000 to 55,000 clones; 70% to 90% of them were counted only once. 2.2% of the sample belongs to the ten largest clones. The source material was peripheral blood. Source of these receptors: a human donor in a cohort sampled during active COVID-19.

The chain couples TRBV19 to TRBJ1-2, with 9 bases fitting TRBD1. V gave up 6 bases and J gave up 0 bases; unmatched junction bases: 11. Germline V lookup: CDR1 LNHDA, CDR2 SQIVND (reference sequence). The CDR3 is 17 amino acids. CDR3 residues: CASRGDREAISNYGYTF. The DNA of the CDR3 is TGTGCCAGTAGGGGGGACAGGGAAGCTATATCTAACTATGGCTACACCTTC.

The V and J genes are TRBV23-1 and TRBJ1-5; the D gene is possibly TRBD1 (5 bases). TRBV23-1 is recorded as an ORF, its role being uncertain. Trimming took 10 bases from V and 0 from J, leaving 22 bases between them. CDR3 length equals 17 residues. The CDR3 nucleotides read TGCGCCACCGCCGGGGGGGTGAGGGCCGATAGCAATCAGCCCCAGCATTTT. Protein: CATAGGVRADSNQPQHF.

The chain links TRBV19 to TRBJ1-2; 12 bases are shared with TRBD1. The germline CDR1 and CDR2 sequences are LNHDA and SQIVND (reference sequence). The CDR3 spans 15 residues. The V and J ends lost 8 bases and 4 bases, in that order; junction bases with no gene match: 8. The DNA for the CDR3 is TGTGCCAGTGGGGGACAGGGGGCTTCCTCCTATGGCTACACCTTC. Translated, it gives CASGGQGASSYGYTF.

This sequence joins TRBV10-2 and TRBJ2-5, with TRBD1 as a possible D gene (6 bases). Germline V gives CDR1 WSHSY, CDR2 SAAADI. V was pared by 8 bases and J by 4 bases, with 14 bases between. The CDR3 totals 13 residues. Here the CDR3 DNA reads TGCGCCAGCTCCTGGGGGCAGGCAGAGACCCAGTACTTC. This encodes CASSWGQAETQYF.

The chain carries TRBV6-2 or TRBV6-3 and TRBJ1-2; 8 bases fit TRBD1. The CDR3 sequence is 13 residues long. J gave up 7 bases and V 5 bases, and 6 bases lay outside the gene matches. Germline CDR1 and CDR2: MNHEY and SVGEGT. CDR3 in amino acids: CASSLDRGGGYTF. The DNA for the CDR3 is TGTGCCAGCAGTCTCGACAGGGGTGGTGGCTACACCTTC.

The J gene is TRBJ1-3, the V gene TRBV18; possibly TRBD1 for D (5 bases). This CDR3 region has 15 residues. The V gene's germline CDR1 is KGHSH and CDR2 LQKENI. The ends were cut back, 2 bases at V and 4 bases at J, with 12 bases in the middle. CDR3 sequence reads: CASSPSRQPGNTIYF. The CDR3 DNA is TGTGCCAGCTCACCATCGAGACAGCCGGGAAACACCATATATTTT.

The V and J genes are TRBV5-1 and TRBJ1-2; TRBD1 agrees at 9 bases. J lost 1 base, V lost 4 bases, and 8 bases had no gene match. The CDR3 length is 16 residues. Germline-derived CDR1 and CDR2 are SGHRS and YFSETQ. CDR3 in DNA: TGCGCCAGCAGCCAAGGACAGGGGACGTATAACTATGGCTACACCTTC. This gives the protein CASSQGQGTYNYGYTF.

This rearrangement joins TRBV5-1 to TRBJ2-7; 12 bases line up with TRBD1. The germline V gene has CDR1 SGHRS and CDR2 YFSETQ. V lost 1 base to trimming and J lost 6 bases; unmatched junction nucleotides: 8. The CDR3 is 16 amino acids. In nucleotides, the CDR3 is TGCGCCAGCAGCTTGACCACCGGGACAGGGGGCTCCGAGCAGTACTTC. Translated, it gives CASSLTTGTGGSEQYF.